Following are 23 T cell receptor beta chains from one sample sequenced in a study of molecular identifiers for immune sequencing clone quantification. MiXCR was run by TCRdb on the PCR reads, yielding one entry per CDR3 protein. In the table there are hundreds of thousands of distinct CDR3 sequences, just under 20% of which are singletons. Sample: naive CD8+ T cells from blood, with Jurkat cell RNA spiked in. Described subset: FACS-sorted CD8+CD4-CCR7+CD45RA+ naive T cells. These receptors originate from a human donor in good health. Some libraries in this study had Jurkat cell RNA spiked in.

The chain recombines TRBV11-3 with TRBJ2-3; D is ambiguous. The CDR3 is 12 amino acids. Germline V gene lookup returns CDR1 SGHNT and CDR2 YENEEA. Trimming took off 5 bases at V and 6 bases at J, with 9 bases between the two ends. CDR3 loop: CASSLPQDTQYF. In DNA, the CDR3 is TGTGCCAGCAGCCTCCCGCAGGATACGCAGTATTTT.

Points on this clonotype: A much larger clone differs by one base, so this may be a read error. The chain has TRBV27 and TRBJ2-7; D is perhaps TRBD2 (5 bases). The CDR3 length is 12 residues. Germline CDR1 and CDR2: MNHEY and SMNVEV (reference sequence). Trimming took off 6 bases at V and 9 bases at J, with 15 bases between the two ends. Here the CDR3 reads CASSPGNNGQYF. CDR3 nucleotides: TGTGCCAGCAGCCCGGGAAACAACGGGCAGTACTTC.

This clonotype was seen ten or more times. The chain is built from TRBV20-1 and TRBJ2-3, with 10 positions matching TRBD2. V shed 3 bases and J 8 bases; nucleotides not matched to a gene: 8. This CDR3 has 14 residues. CDR1 DFQATT and CDR2 SNEGSKA come from the germline V gene (reference sequence). The CDR3 DNA reads TGCAGTGCTAGGGCTCCTAGCGGGAGAGTTACGCAGTATTTT. Translating gives CSARAPSGRVTQYF.

Remarks on this clonotype: This may stem from a read error, because a much larger clone lies one nucleotide away. The rearrangement links TRBV30 to TRBJ2-3; 7 positions agree with TRBD2. The CDR3 loop spans 15 amino acids. V lost 2 bases to trimming and J lost 4 bases; unmatched junction nucleotides: 9. CDR1 is GTSNPN, CDR2 SVGIG, per germline (reference sequence). CDR3 region: CAWSLGSGAADTQYF. The CDR3 bases are TGTGCCTGGAGTCTCGGGAGCGGGGCCGCAGATACGCAGTATTTT. Full variable domain (remainder filled in from reference TRBV30 and TRBJ2-3): SQTIHQWPATLVQPVGSPLSLECTVEGTSNPNLYWYRQAAGRGLQLLFYSVGIGQISSEVPQNLSASRPQDRQFILSSKKLLLSDSGFYLCAWSLGSGAADTQYFGPGTRLTVL.

As to this clonotype: A much larger clone is a single base away; this may be a read error. The chain is built from TRBV4-3 and TRBJ1-1; D may be TRBD1 (6 bases). The CDR3 runs 15 residues. V was clipped by 0 bases and J by 6 bases, with 14 bases between them. Germline V lookup: CDR1 LGHNA, CDR2 YSLEER. The CDR3 here is CASSQDLYGGAEAFF. The DNA of the CDR3 is TGCGCCAGCAGCCAAGACCTATATGGGGGCGCTGAAGCTTTCTTT.

The rearrangement links TRBV29-1 to TRBJ2-3; D uncertain. Germline CDR1 SQVTM, CDR2 ANQGSEA. The CDR3 length is 15 residues. Trimming left V 3 bases short and J 4 bases short, with 17 bases between. The CDR3 loop reads CSVERRALKADTQYF. CDR3 nucleotides: TGCAGCGTTGAGCGACGGGCCCTCAAGGCAGATACGCAGTATTTT.

The V and J genes are TRBV2 and TRBJ2-2; D remains ambiguous. Germline-derived CDR1 and CDR2 are SNHLY and FYNNEI. This CDR3 comprises 15 residues. The germline V and J ends were trimmed by 3 bases and 0 bases, with 8 bases remaining between them. CDR3 in DNA: TGTGCCAGCAGTGAGATCAATCCGAACACCGGGGAGCTGTTTTTT. It encodes CASSEINPNTGELFF.

This clonotype has a count of ten or more. The gene calls are TRBV7-9 and TRBJ1-1, with TRBD1 matching 10 bases. J gave up 0 bases and V 5 bases, and 3 bases lay outside the gene matches. CDR3 length: 15 amino acids. In germline, CDR1 is SEHNR, CDR2 FQNEAQ (reference sequence). The DNA for the CDR3 is TGTGCCAGCAGCCCGGGACAGGGGCTGAACACTGAAGCTTTCTTT. Translating it yields CASSPGQGLNTEAFF.

This clonotype was counted only a few times. This chain uses TRBV12-5 with TRBJ2-6, with 7 positions matching TRBD1. V lost 0 bases, J lost 9 bases, and 23 bases stayed unmatched. This CDR3 is built from 21 residues. Germline CDR1 LGHNT, CDR2 FRNRAP. The CDR3 bases are TGTGCTAGTGGTTTGGTACTAGGGGGCAGGGCCCCATCGTTTAACCACAACGTCCTGACTTTC. It specifies CASGLVLGGRAPSFNHNVLTF.

This clonotype was counted many times. V and J are TRBV6-7 and TRBJ2-2; TRBD2 agrees at 9 bases. TRBV6-7 qualifies as an ORF whose function is uncertain. This CDR3 has 15 amino acids. With V trimmed by 4 bases and J by 4 bases, 4 bases remained unmatched. The CDR3 sequence is CASSLGSGSTGELFF. The CDR3 DNA follows: TGTGCCAGCAGTTTGGGTAGCGGGAGCACCGGGGAGCTGTTTTTT.

The J gene is TRBJ2-1, the V gene TRBV4-3; 10 bases agree with TRBD2. The CDR3 is 16 residues long. The germline V gene encodes CDR1 LGHNA and CDR2 YSLEER. With V trimmed by 1 base and J by 4 bases, 4 bases remained unmatched. The CDR3 DNA reads TGCGCCAGCAGCCAAGGGACTAGCGGCTTTTACAATGAGCAGTTCTTC. It yields the protein CASSQGTSGFYNEQFF.

In its sample, this clonotype was seen many times. This chain joins TRBV9 and TRBJ2-7; D ambiguous. The germline V and J ends were trimmed by 4 bases and 0 bases, with 11 bases remaining between them. This CDR3 has 14 residues. CDR1 and CDR2 (germline): SGDLS, YYNGEE. CDR3 DNA: TGTGCCAGCAGCCCGACTGGCCGCTCCTACGAGCAGTACTTC. This translates into CASSPTGRSYEQYF.

The chain carries TRBV6-1 and TRBJ2-7; D possibly corresponds to TRBD2 (6 bases). Between the trimmed V and J ends, which lost 9 bases and 2 bases, there was a span of 20 bases. The CDR3 has 15 residues. The V gene's germline CDR1 is MNHNS and CDR2 SASEGT. The CDR3: CASGGPSGIAYEQYF. CDR3 sequence (DNA): TGTGCCAGTGGAGGGCCCTCGGGGATTGCCTACGAGCAGTACTTC.

This clonotype occurred many times. This chain joins TRBV12-3 or TRBV12-4 and TRBJ2-1, with TRBD1 matching over 9 bases. The V segment lost 3 bases and the J segment 7 bases; nucleotides outside the gene matches: 4. This CDR3 contains 14 residues. CDR3 loop: CASSFRDRENEQFF. The CDR3 DNA reads TGTGCCAGCAGTTTTAGGGACAGGGAGAATGAGCAGTTCTTC.

Ten or more counts support this clonotype. The chain is built from TRBV10-3 and TRBJ2-7, with 7 bases identical to TRBD2. The CDR3 totals 14 residues. Germline CDR1 reads ENHRY; CDR2 reads SYGVKD. The J segment lost 4 bases and the V segment lost 2 bases, leaving 5 bases of the junction unmatched. As DNA, the CDR3 is TGTGCCATCAGTGAGATCGGGGGAGGGTACGAGCAGTACTTC. Protein sequence: CAISEIGGGYEQYF.

The chain has TRBV24-1 and TRBJ2-1; D is possibly TRBD1 (5 bases). Germline values: CDR1 KGHDR, CDR2 SFDVKD. The CDR3 has 12 residues. Trimming took off 10 bases at V and 12 bases at J, with 18 bases between the two ends. CDR3 in amino acids: CATEDSYSGQFF. In DNA form, the CDR3 reads TGTGCCACAGAAGACAGCTACAGTGGGCAGTTCTTC.

This clonotype has ten or more counts. The chain couples TRBV20-1 to TRBJ2-5; D unresolved. The CDR3 runs 13 residues. Trimming took off 3 bases at V and 1 base at J, with 9 bases between the two ends. CDR1 and CDR2 from the germline V gene are DFQATT and SNEGSKA (reference sequence). The CDR3 DNA reads as TGCAGTGCTAGTTACGGTTTCCAAGAGACCCAGTACTTC. It yields the protein CSASYGFQETQYF.

A note on this clonotype: Sequence at one end of the junction differs from germline and may be a read error. This chain uses TRBV28 with TRBJ2-3; possible D gene TRBD1, 5 bases. Germline V gives CDR1 MDHEN, CDR2 SYDVKM. CDR3 length equals 14 residues. The CDR3: CASSFSGITGTQYF. Here the CDR3 DNA reads TGTGCCAGCAGTTTTTCAGGTATAACAGGTACGCAGTATTTT.

This clonotype was seen repeatedly, ten times or more. The J gene is TRBJ2-4, the V gene TRBV28; the D is unclear. Trimming left V 5 bases short and J 0 bases short, with 17 bases between. The germline V gene encodes CDR1 MDHEN and CDR2 SYDVKM. The CDR3 sequence is 17 residues long. CDR3 bases: TGTGCCAGCAGTGCCCGCGCGGATATTCTAGCCAAAAACATTCAGTACTTC. Its translation is CASSARADILAKNIQYF.

Worth noting for this clonotype: A much larger clone lies one base from this, so it may be a read error. The chain recombines TRBV7-2 with TRBJ2-3; possible D gene TRBD1, 5 bases. Germline CDR1 and CDR2: SGHTA and FQGNSA. The CDR3 spans 13 residues. V lost 3 bases, J lost 4 bases, and 8 bases lay in between. This CDR3 is CASSFREPDTQYF. The CDR3 DNA reads TGTGCCAGCAGCTTCAGGGAACCAGATACGCAGTATTTT.

The V call is TRBV19, the J call TRBJ2-3, with 8 bases identical to TRBD2. The V segment lost 9 bases and the J segment 1 base; nucleotides outside the gene matches: 6. Per the germline V gene, CDR1 is LNHDA and CDR2 is SQIVND (reference sequence). The CDR3 spans 14 residues. CDR3 in DNA: TGTGCCAGCGAGGGGCGGGGGGGCACAGATACGCAGTATTTT. Translating gives CASEGRGGTDTQYF.

V and J are TRBV5-1 and TRBJ2-1; D perhaps matches TRBD2 (5 bases). This CDR3 contains 15 residues. CDR1 and CDR2 (germline): SGHRS, YFSETQ. The ends were cut back, 4 bases at V and 5 bases at J, with 16 bases in the middle. CDR3 coding DNA: TGCGCCAGCAGCGTACTTTTCGAGGGCGACAATGAGCAGTTCTTC. It specifies CASSVLFEGDNEQFF.

The V call is TRBV15, the J call TRBJ2-7; D gene unclear. Germline CDR1 is LNHNV and CDR2 is YYDKDF (reference sequence). Trimming shortened V by 0 bases and J by 1 base, and 10 bases separated the two germline ends. The CDR3 loop spans 15 amino acids. The CDR3 region has the DNA TGTGCCACCAGCAGAGATAAGGGTGCATCCTACGAGCAGTACTTC. As protein: CATSRDKGASYEQYF.